The clone carrying this TCR beta chain has only one observation. Antigen specificity is unknown. This CDR3 spans 12 amino acids. CDR1 SGHTS and CDR2 YDEGEE come from the germline V gene. V gave up 1 base and J gave up 6 bases, with 7 bases separating them. Here immunoSEQ multiplex PCR was the method, and the copy in TCRdb shows in-frame clones only, minus some. The table shows some 66,000 clones, with 75% to 90% occurring only once. The data originate from a study of OX40 agonist ivuxolimab in advanced cancers. General study points: At doses 0.1 to 3.0 mg/kg, CD4+ and CD8+ clones expanded.

The chain uses TRBV5-8 and TRBJ2-5; D gene ambiguous. The input for sequencing was CD4+ or CD8+ T cells sorted from blood, taken in a trial of the OX40 agonist ivuxolimab. The receptor was isolated from an adult with an advanced solid tumor such as melanoma, head and neck, liver or kidney cancer. CDR3 in amino acids: CASSLNDQTQYF. In DNA, the CDR3 is TGTGCCAGCAGCTTGAACGATCAGACCCAGTACTTC.